This TCR beta chain was captured in a study of T cell responses to AZD1222 COVID-19 vaccine. The overall study: Both about-4-week and about-12-week second-dose recipients were combined.

This CDR3 is 13 amino acids long. J lost 3 bases, V lost 7 bases, and 8 bases had no gene match. From germline, CDR1 is SQVTM and CDR2 ANQGSEA. The repertoire was sequenced with immunoSEQ multiplex PCR; TCRdb's copy has only in-frame clones and lacks some. The data hold about 55,000 clones, with 80% to 90% observed a single time. Findings and caveats of the study: Females outnumbered males among donors, who were mostly white British; clonal diversity was possibly underestimated. Compared with day 0, the breadth and depth of the Spike-specific TCR repertoire rose significantly after two doses of AZD1222. Regions left unmutated in variants are reportedly the target of nearly half of spike-specific TCRs.

Comment on this clone: The antigen remains undetermined.

Sequencing was performed on peripheral blood, taken on day 0 of AZD1222 vaccination. The TCR sequence derives from an adult in good health. The chain has TRBV29-1 and TRBJ1-1; TRBD1 matches at 7 bases. The CDR3: CSAGQVWDTEAFF. For the CDR3, the DNA is TGCAGCGCCGGACAGGTGTGGGACACTGAAGCTTTCTTT.